This TCR beta chain was profiled in a study of T-cell memory formation after mild COVID-19. Points from the study as a whole: CD4+ contracting clones were found mainly in CM and EM, and CD8+ ones in EMRA.

TCRalpha and TCRbeta libraries used 5'RACE with constant-segment primers and UMIs. TCRdb recomputed calls from the 5' RACE reads with MiXCR, one row per CDR3 protein. The sample lists roughly 580,000 distinct CDR3 sequences; about 20% were seen once. Details on this clonotype: Its antigen is not known.

Germline values: CDR1 SGHTA, CDR2 FQGNSA. The CDR3 has 15 amino acids. Trimming pared 2 bases from V and 1 base from J, leaving 11 bases between. Sequences were obtained from PBMCs or a T cell subset sorted from them (not recorded which). This rearrangement joins TRBV7-2 to TRBJ2-5; D is unresolved. This clonotype originated in an adult woman who had mild COVID-19 (a few samples of this study predate the infection). Cell type and time point are not known. CDR3 DNA sequence: TGTGCCAGCAGCTTAACGGCCCTTCTCCAAGAGACCCAGTACTTC. It encodes CASSLTALLQETQYF.